The present T cell receptor (beta chain) was sequenced within a study of blood T cell repertoires in COVID-19. Across the whole study: Both acute and convalescent COVID-19 samples were obtained from the United States, Italy and Spain.

Seattle participants joined during active infection and were tracked over time. Using immunoSEQ multiplex PCR, the repertoire was profiled, and TCRdb retains in-frame clones only, with some absent. The data contain 56,000 or so clones, roughly 89% of them singletons. The CDR3 runs to 15 residues. Looked up from germline, CDR1 is SGHNT and CDR2 is YENEEA. Trimming left V 3 bases short and J 1 base short, with 12 bases between. The receptor comes from a woman aged 55-70 years with COVID-19, enrolled during active disease. The genes are TRBV11-3 and TRBJ1-1, with D unresolved. The sample comprised peripheral blood. CDR3 nucleotides: TGTGCCAGCAGCTTCCCAGGTAACGGGAACACTGAAGCTTTCTTT. Translated: CASSFPGNGNTEAFF.